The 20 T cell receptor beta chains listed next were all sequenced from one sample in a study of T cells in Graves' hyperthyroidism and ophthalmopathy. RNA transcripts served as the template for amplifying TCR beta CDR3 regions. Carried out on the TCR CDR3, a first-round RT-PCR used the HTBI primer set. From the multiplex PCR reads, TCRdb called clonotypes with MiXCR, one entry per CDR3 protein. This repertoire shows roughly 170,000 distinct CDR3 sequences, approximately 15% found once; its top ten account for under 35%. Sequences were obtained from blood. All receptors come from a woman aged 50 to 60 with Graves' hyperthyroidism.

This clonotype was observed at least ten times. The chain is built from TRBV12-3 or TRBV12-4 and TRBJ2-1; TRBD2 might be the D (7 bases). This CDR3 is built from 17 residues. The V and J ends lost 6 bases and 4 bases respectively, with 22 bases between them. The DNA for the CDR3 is TGTGCCAGCAGCCACTCGAACCGGGGGGCTGGATACAATGAGCAGTTCTTC. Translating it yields CASSHSNRGAGYNEQFF.

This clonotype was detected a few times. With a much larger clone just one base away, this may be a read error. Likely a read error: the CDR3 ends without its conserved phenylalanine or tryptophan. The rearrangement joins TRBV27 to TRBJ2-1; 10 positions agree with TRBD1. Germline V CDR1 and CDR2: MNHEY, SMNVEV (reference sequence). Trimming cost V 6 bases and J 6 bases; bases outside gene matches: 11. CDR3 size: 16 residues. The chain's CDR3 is CASRAAGTGAANEQFL. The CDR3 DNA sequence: TGTGCCAGCAGGGCCGCCGGGACAGGGGCCGCCAATGAGCAGTTCCTC.

CDR3 DNA sequence: TGTGCCAGCAGTTACTCAGGAACAGGGGCAGTTGATACGCAGTATTTT. This sequence encodes CASSYSGTGAVDTQYF. The gene calls are TRBV6-6 and TRBJ2-3, with 7 bases that match TRBD1. The V gene end was trimmed by 0 bases and the J gene end by 6 bases; junction bases not matched to a gene: 9. The CDR3 is 16 residues long. Germline lookup yields CDR1 MNHNY and CDR2 SVGAGI (reference sequence).

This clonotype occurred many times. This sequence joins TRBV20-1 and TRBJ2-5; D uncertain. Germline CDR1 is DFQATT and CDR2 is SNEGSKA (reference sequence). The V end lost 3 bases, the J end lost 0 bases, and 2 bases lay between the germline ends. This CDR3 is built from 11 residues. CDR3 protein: CSASYQETQYF. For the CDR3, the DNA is TGCAGTGCTAGTTACCAAGAGACCCAGTACTTC.

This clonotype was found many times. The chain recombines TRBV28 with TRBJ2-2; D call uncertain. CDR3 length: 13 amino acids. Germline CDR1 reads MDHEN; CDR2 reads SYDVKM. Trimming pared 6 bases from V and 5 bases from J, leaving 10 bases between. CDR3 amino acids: CASRLQPTGELFF. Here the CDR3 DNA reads TGTGCCAGCAGACTACAGCCGACCGGGGAGCTGTTTTTT.

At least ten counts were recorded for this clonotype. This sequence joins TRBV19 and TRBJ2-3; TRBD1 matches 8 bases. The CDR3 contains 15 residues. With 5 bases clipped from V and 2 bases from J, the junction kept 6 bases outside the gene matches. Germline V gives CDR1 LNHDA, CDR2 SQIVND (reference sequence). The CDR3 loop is CASSAGQGYTDTQYF. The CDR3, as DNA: TGTGCCAGTAGTGCCGGACAGGGCTACACAGATACGCAGTATTTT.

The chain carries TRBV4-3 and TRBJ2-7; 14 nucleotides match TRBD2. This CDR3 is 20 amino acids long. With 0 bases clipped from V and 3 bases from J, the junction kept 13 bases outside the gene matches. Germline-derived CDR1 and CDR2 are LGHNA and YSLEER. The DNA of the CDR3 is TGCGCCAGCAGCCAAGAATTTCGAGGACTAGCGGGGGGCCGGAACTACGAGCAGTACTTC. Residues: CASSQEFRGLAGGRNYEQYF.

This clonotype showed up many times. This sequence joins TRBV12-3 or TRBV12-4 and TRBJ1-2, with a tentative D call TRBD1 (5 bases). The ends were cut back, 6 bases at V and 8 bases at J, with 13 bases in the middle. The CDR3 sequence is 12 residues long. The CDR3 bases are TGTGCCAGCAGCTACAGGAGTTTAGGCTACACCTTC. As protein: CASSYRSLGYTF.

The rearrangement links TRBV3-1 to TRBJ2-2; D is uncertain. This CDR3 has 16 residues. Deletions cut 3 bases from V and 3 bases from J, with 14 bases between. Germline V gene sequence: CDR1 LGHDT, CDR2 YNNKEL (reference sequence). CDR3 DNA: TGTGCCAGCAGCCATCCGAAAGAAGGTGACACCGGGGAGCTGTTTTTT. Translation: CASSHPKEGDTGELFF.

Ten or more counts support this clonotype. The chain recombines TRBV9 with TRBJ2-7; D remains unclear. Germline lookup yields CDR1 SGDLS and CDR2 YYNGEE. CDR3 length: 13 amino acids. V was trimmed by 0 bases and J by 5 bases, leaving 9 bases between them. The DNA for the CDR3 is TGTGCCAGCAGCGTAGAGAGCCATGACGAGCAGTACTTC. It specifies CASSVESHDEQYF.

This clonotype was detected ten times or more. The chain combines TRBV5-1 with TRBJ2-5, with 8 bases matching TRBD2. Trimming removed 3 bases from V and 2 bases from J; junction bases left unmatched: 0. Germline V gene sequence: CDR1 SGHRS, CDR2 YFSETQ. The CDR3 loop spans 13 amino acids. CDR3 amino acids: CASSSGGQETQYF. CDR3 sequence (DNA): TGCGCCAGCAGCTCGGGGGGGCAAGAGACCCAGTACTTC.

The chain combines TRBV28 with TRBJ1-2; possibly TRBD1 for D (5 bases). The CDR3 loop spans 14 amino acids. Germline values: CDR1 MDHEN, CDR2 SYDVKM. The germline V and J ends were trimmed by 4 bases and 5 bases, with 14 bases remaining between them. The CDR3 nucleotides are TGTGCCAGCAGTTCCCAGGGACGTTATTATGGCTACACCTTC. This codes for CASSSQGRYYGYTF.

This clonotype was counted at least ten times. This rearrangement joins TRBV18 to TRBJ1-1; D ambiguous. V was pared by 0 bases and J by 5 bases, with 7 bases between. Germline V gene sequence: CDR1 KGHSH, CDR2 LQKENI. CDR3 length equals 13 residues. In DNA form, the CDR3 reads TGTGCCAGCTCACCACCGGCTAGGACTGAAGCTTTCTTT. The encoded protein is CASSPPARTEAFF.

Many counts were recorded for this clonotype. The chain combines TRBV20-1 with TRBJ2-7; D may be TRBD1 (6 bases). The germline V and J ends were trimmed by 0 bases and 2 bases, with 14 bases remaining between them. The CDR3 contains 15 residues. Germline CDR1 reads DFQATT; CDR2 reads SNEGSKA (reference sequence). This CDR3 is CSARDGARGTYEQYF. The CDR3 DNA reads TGCAGTGCTAGAGATGGCGCCAGGGGTACCTACGAGCAGTACTTC.

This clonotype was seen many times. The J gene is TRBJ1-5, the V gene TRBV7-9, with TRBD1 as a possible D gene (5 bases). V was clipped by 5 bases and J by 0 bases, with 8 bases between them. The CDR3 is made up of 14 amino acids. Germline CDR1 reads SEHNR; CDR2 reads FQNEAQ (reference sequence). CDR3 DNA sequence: TGTGCCAGCAGCCAGGGAGATAGCAATCAGCCCCAGCATTTT. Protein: CASSQGDSNQPQHF.

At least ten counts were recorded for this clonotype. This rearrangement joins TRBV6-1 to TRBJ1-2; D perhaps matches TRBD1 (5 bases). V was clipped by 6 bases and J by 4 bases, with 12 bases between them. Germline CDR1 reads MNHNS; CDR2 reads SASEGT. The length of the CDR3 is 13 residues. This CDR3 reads CASSPYGGYGYTF. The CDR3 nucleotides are TGTGCCAGCAGCCCATATGGGGGCTATGGCTACACCTTC.

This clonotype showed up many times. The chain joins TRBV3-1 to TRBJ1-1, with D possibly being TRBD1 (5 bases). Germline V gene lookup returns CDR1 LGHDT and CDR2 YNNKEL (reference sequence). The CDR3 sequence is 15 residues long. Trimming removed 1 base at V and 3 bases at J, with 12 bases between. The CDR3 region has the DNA TGTGCCAGCAGCCAAGTGTTTCGAGGGGACACTGAAGCTTTCTTT. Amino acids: CASSQVFRGDTEAFF.

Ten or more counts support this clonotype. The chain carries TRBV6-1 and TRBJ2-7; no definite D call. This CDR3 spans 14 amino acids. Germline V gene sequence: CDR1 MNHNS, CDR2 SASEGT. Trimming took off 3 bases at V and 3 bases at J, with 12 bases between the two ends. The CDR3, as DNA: TGTGCCAGCAGTGATGACCTCGCCAGCTACGAGCAGTACTTC. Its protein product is CASSDDLASYEQYF.

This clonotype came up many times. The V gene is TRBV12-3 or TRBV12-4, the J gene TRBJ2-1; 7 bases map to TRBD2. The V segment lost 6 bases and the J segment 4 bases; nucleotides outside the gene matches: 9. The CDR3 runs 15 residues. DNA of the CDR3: TGTGCCAGCAGAAAGAGCGGGGTAAAGTACAATGAGCAGTTCTTC. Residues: CASRKSGVKYNEQFF.

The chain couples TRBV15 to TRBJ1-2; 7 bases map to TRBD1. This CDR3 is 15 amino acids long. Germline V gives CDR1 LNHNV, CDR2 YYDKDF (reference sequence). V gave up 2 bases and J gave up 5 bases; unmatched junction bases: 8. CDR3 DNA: TGTGCCACCAGCAGAACAGGGGATCTTGGGTATGGCTACACCTTC. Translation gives CATSRTGDLGYGYTF. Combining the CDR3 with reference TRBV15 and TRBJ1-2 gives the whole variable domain DAMVIQNPRYQVTQFGKPVTLSCSQTLNHNVMYWYQQKSSQAPKLLFHYYDKDFNNEADTPDNFQSRRPNTSFCFLDIRSPGLGDTAMYLCATSRTGDLGYGYTFGSGTRLTVV.